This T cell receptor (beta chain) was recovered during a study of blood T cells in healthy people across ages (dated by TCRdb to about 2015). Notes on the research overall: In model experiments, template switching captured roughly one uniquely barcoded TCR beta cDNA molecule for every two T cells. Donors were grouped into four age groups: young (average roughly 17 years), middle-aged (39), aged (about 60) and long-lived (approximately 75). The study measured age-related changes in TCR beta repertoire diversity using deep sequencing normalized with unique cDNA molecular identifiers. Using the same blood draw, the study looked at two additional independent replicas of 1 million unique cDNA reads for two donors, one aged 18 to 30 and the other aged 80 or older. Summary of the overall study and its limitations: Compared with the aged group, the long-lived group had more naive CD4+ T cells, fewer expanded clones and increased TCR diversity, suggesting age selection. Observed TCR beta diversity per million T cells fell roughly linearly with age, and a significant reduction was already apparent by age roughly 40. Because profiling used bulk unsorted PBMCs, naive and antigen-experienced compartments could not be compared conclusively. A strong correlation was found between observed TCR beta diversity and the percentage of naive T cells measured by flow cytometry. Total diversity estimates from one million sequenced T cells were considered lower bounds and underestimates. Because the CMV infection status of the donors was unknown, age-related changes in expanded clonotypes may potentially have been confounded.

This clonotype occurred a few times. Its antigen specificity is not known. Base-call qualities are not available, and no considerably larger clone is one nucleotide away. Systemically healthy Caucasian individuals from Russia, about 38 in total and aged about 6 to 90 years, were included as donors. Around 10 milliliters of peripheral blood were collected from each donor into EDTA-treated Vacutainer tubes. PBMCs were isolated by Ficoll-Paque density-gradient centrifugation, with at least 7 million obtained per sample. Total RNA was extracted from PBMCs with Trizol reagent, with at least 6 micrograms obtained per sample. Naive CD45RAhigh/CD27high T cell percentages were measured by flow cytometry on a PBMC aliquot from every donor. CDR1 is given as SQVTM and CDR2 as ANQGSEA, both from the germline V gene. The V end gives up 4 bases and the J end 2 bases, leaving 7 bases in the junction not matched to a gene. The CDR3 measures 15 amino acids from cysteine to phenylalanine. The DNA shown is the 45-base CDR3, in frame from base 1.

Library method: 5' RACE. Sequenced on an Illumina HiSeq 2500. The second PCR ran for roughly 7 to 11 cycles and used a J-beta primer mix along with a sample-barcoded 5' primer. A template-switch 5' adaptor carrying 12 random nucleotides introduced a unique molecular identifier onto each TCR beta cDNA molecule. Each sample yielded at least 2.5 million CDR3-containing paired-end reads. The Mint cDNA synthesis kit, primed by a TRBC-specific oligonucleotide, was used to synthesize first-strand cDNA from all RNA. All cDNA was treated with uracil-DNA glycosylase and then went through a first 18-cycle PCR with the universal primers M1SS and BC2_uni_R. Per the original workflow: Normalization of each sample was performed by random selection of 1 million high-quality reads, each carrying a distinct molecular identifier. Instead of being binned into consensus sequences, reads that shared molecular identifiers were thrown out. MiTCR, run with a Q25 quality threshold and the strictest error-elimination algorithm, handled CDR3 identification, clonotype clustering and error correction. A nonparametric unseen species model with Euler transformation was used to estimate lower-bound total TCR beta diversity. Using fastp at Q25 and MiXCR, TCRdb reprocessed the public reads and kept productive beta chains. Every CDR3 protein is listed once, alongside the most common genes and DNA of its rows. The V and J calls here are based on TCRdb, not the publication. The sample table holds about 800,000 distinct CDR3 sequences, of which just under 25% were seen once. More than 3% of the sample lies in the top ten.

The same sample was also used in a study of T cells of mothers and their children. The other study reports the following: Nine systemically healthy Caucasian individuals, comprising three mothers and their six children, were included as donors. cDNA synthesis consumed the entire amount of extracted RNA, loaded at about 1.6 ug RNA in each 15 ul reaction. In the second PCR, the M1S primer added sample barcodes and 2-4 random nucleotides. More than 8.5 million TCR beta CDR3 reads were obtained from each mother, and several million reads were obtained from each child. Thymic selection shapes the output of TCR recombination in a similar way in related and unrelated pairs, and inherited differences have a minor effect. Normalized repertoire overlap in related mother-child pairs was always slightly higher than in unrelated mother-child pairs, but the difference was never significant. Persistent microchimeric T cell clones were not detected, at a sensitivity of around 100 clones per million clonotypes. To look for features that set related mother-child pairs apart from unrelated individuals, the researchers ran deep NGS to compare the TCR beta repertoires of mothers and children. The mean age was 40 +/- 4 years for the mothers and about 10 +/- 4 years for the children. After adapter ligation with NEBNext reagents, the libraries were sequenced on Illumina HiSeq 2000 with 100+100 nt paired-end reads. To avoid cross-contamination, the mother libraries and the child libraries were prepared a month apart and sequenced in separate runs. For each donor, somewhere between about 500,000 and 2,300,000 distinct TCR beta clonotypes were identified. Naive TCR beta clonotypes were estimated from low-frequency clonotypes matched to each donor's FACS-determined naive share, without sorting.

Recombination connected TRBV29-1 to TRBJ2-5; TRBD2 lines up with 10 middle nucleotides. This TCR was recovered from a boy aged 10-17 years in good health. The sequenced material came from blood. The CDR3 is CSVVVAGGFQETQYF. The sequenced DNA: TGCAGCGTTGTAGTAGCGGGGGGCTTTCAAGAGACCCAGTACTTC.